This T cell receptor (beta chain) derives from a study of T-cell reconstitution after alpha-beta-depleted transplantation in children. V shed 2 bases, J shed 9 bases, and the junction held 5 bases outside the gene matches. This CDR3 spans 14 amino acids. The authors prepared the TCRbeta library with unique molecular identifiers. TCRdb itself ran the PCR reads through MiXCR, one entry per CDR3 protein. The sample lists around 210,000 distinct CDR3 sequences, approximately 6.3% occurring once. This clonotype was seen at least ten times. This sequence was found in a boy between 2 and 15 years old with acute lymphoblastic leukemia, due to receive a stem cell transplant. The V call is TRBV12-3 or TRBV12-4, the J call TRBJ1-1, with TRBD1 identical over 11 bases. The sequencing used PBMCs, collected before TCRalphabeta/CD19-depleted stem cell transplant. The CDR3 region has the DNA TGTGCCAGCAGTTTACTAGGACAGGGGGCGAAAGCTTTCTTT. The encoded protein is CASSLLGQGAKAFF.